Listed below are T cell receptor beta chains from one sample, sequenced in a study of cytomegalovirus exposure and HLA in healthy donors. The repertoire was sequenced with immunoSEQ multiplex PCR; TCRdb's copy has only in-frame clones and lacks some. The sample lists roughly 150,000 clones; approximately 80% were seen once. The source material was PBMCs. The source is a woman younger than 30 in good health and CMV-seronegative. Each CDR3 is given with its conserved first and last residue. A D gene is named only where the DNA matches it firmly. Rows may omit the clone size; those that give it use once, few, many or a size class.

d_gene: -; j_gene: TRBJ1-1; abundance: -; v_gene: TRBV6-5; CDR3nt: TGTGCCAGCAGCAGGAGGACGGCGAACACTGAAGCTTTCTTT; CDR3aa: CASSRRTANTEAFF
d_gene: TRBD1; j_gene: TRBJ1-3; abundance: -; v_gene: TRBV7-9; CDR3nt: TGTTCCAGCAGCTCCCATAATACTGGACAGGGTTACGGAAACACCATATATTTT; CDR3aa: CSSSSHNTGQGYGNTIYF
d_gene: TRBD1; j_gene: TRBJ1-1; abundance: -; v_gene: TRBV9; CDR3nt: TGTGCCAGCAGCTGGACAGGGGACACTGAAGCTTTCTTT; CDR3aa: CASSWTGDTEAFF
d_gene: TRBD1; j_gene: TRBJ1-4; abundance: -; v_gene: TRBV28; CDR3nt: TGTGCCAGCAGCGCGACCTCGGGACAGGGGCGACGAAAACTGTTTTTT; CDR3aa: CASSATSGQGRRKLFF
d_gene: -; j_gene: TRBJ1-1; abundance: -; v_gene: TRBV11-2; CDR3nt: TGTGCCAGCAGCTTTGACAAAAGGGCTTTCTTT; CDR3aa: CASSFDKRAFF
d_gene: -; j_gene: TRBJ1-5; abundance: -; v_gene: TRBV6-4; CDR3nt: TGTGCCAGCAGGGGAACAGGTTATGAGGGCAATCAGCCCCAGCATTTT; CDR3aa: CASRGTGYEGNQPQHF
d_gene: -; j_gene: TRBJ2-2; abundance: -; v_gene: TRBV27; CDR3nt: TGTGCCAGCCGTCACGCCGGGGCAGGGGTTACTGGGGAGCTGTTTTTT; CDR3aa: CASRHAGAGVTGELFF
d_gene: TRBD1; j_gene: TRBJ2-1; abundance: -; v_gene: TRBV19; CDR3nt: TGTGCCAGTAGTACCCTGACAGGGTGGTACAATGAGCAGTTCTTC; CDR3aa: CASSTLTGWYNEQFF
d_gene: -; j_gene: TRBJ1-6; abundance: -; v_gene: TRBV6-6; CDR3nt: TGTGCCAGCAGTTCCCGTCGGGATTCACCCCTCCACTTT; CDR3aa: CASSSRRDSPLHF
d_gene: TRBD1; j_gene: TRBJ2-7; abundance: -; v_gene: TRBV2; CDR3nt: TGTGCCAGCAGTGAAGCCGACAGGGTAGGGGAGCAGTACTTC; CDR3aa: CASSEADRVGEQYF
d_gene: -; j_gene: TRBJ2-5; abundance: -; v_gene: TRBV6-5; CDR3nt: TGTGCCAGCAGATCCCCCGTGGAGACCCAGTACTTC; CDR3aa: CASRSPVETQYF
d_gene: TRBD2; j_gene: TRBJ2-1; abundance: once; v_gene: TRBV27; CDR3nt: TGTGCCAGTTCAGCTAGCGGGGGGACACAGTTCTTC; CDR3aa: CASSASGGTQFF
d_gene: -; j_gene: TRBJ1-3; abundance: -; v_gene: TRBV21-1; CDR3nt: TGTGCCACCCCGGCGGGACAGTGGGACACCATATATTTT; CDR3aa: CATPAGQWDTIYF
d_gene: -; j_gene: TRBJ1-2; abundance: -; v_gene: TRBV27; CDR3nt: TGTGCCAGCAAGCCTACAGGATCCTTCGCGGGCTACACCTTC; CDR3aa: CASKPTGSFAGYTF
d_gene: TRBD2; j_gene: TRBJ2-1; abundance: -; v_gene: TRBV10-2; CDR3nt: TGCGCCAGCACAGGACTAGCGGGGGACAATGAGCAGTTCTTC; CDR3aa: CASTGLAGDNEQFF
d_gene: TRBD2; j_gene: TRBJ2-2; abundance: -; v_gene: TRBV6-4; CDR3nt: TGTGCCAGCAGTCCAAGGGAGGGGTCGGGAACCGGGGAGCTGTTTTTT; CDR3aa: CASSPREGSGTGELFF
d_gene: TRBD1; j_gene: TRBJ1-1; abundance: -; v_gene: TRBV6-1; CDR3nt: TGTGCCAGCAGAGGACAGGGGGCAGGGGCTTTCTTT; CDR3aa: CASRGQGAGAFF
d_gene: TRBD2; j_gene: TRBJ2-7; abundance: -; v_gene: TRBV28; CDR3nt: TGTGCCAGCAGTTTAGGGGGGGAGTTAACCGAGCAGTACTTC; CDR3aa: CASSLGGELTEQYF
d_gene: TRBD1; j_gene: TRBJ2-7; abundance: once; v_gene: TRBV5-1; CDR3nt: TGCGCCAGCAGCCCGGGACAGGGCTCCTACGAGCAGTACTTC; CDR3aa: CASSPGQGSYEQYF
d_gene: -; j_gene: TRBJ2-7; abundance: once; v_gene: TRBV28; CDR3nt: TGTGCCAGCACTCTGATGGGGGGAACCTACGAGCAGTACTTC; CDR3aa: CASTLMGGTYEQYF
d_gene: TRBD1; j_gene: TRBJ1-5; abundance: once; v_gene: TRBV25-1; CDR3nt: TGTGCCAGCAGCGTAACCGGACAGGGAGGACAGCCCCAGCATTTT; CDR3aa: CASSVTGQGGQPQHF
d_gene: -; j_gene: TRBJ1-3; abundance: -; v_gene: TRBV5-1; CDR3nt: TGCGCCAGCAGCTTGGGGCGGAACTCTGGAAACACCATATATTTT; CDR3aa: CASSLGRNSGNTIYF
d_gene: TRBD1; j_gene: TRBJ2-2; abundance: -; v_gene: TRBV2; CDR3nt: TGTGCCAGCAGGGGACAGGGGGACTATGCAATGAACACCGGGGAGCTGTTTTTT; CDR3aa: CASRGQGDYAMNTGELFF
d_gene: -; j_gene: TRBJ1-1; abundance: -; v_gene: TRBV6-5; CDR3nt: TGTGCCAGCACCCCTGGCAGGGGTGTTACTGAAGCTTTCTTT; CDR3aa: CASTPGRGVTEAFF
d_gene: TRBD1; j_gene: TRBJ1-1; abundance: few; v_gene: TRBV29-1; CDR3nt: TGCAGCGTTGTAGGGACAGGGAGGACTGAAGCTTTCTTT; CDR3aa: CSVVGTGRTEAFF
d_gene: TRBD2; j_gene: TRBJ2-1; abundance: -; v_gene: TRBV5-6; CDR3nt: TGTGCCAGCAGCTATCCGGGACTACCCTACAATGAGCAGTTCTTC; CDR3aa: CASSYPGLPYNEQFF
d_gene: TRBD2; j_gene: TRBJ2-7; abundance: -; v_gene: TRBV7-2; CDR3nt: TGTGCCAGCAGCTTATCTGGACTAGCGGGTCCCCCCTACGAGCAGTACTTC; CDR3aa: CASSLSGLAGPPYEQYF
d_gene: TRBD1; j_gene: TRBJ1-5; abundance: -; v_gene: TRBV28; CDR3nt: TGTGCCAGCAGTTCGACAGGGGAGAATGATCAGCCCCAGCATTTT; CDR3aa: CASSSTGENDQPQHF
d_gene: -; j_gene: TRBJ2-7; abundance: -; v_gene: TRBV27; CDR3nt: TGTGCCAGCAGACAGACACCAACCCCAGTCTACGAGCAGTACTTC; CDR3aa: CASRQTPTPVYEQYF
d_gene: TRBD2; j_gene: TRBJ2-1; abundance: once; v_gene: TRBV5-6; CDR3nt: TGTGCCAGCAGCTTGGGGATAGCGGGGATCTCCTACAATGAGCAGTTCTTC; CDR3aa: CASSLGIAGISYNEQFF
d_gene: -; j_gene: TRBJ1-1; abundance: -; v_gene: TRBV19; CDR3nt: TGTGCCAGTAGTCAGGGATTCACTGAAGCTTTCTTT; CDR3aa: CASSQGFTEAFF
d_gene: TRBD2; j_gene: TRBJ2-1; abundance: once; v_gene: TRBV27; CDR3nt: TGTGCCAGCAGTTTGGCGGGGGCCTACAATGAGCAGTTCTTC; CDR3aa: CASSLAGAYNEQFF
d_gene: TRBD2; j_gene: TRBJ2-1; abundance: -; v_gene: TRBV6-4; CDR3nt: TGTGCCAGCAGTGTAGCGGGGGGCTCCTACAATGAGCAGTTCTTC; CDR3aa: CASSVAGGSYNEQFF
d_gene: -; j_gene: TRBJ1-2; abundance: -; v_gene: TRBV4-1; CDR3nt: TGCGCCAGCAGCCAAGCAGGAATGTATGGCTACACCTTC; CDR3aa: CASSQAGMYGYTF
d_gene: TRBD2; j_gene: TRBJ2-4; abundance: -; v_gene: TRBV7-8; CDR3nt: TGTGCCAGCAGCTTAGGGTCGGGGCTAGCGGGCCACAAAAACATTCAGTACTTC; CDR3aa: CASSLGSGLAGHKNIQYF
d_gene: TRBD1; j_gene: TRBJ2-7; abundance: -; v_gene: TRBV7-6; CDR3nt: TGTGCCAGCAGCTCCACAACAGGGGATCTACGTGGGCAGTACTTC; CDR3aa: CASSSTTGDLRGQYF
d_gene: -; j_gene: TRBJ2-4; abundance: -; v_gene: TRBV29-1; CDR3nt: TGCAGCGTTGTTCATGGGGGCAGCAAAAACATTCAGTACTTC; CDR3aa: CSVVHGGSKNIQYF
d_gene: TRBD2; j_gene: TRBJ2-3; abundance: -; v_gene: TRBV7-2; CDR3nt: TGTGCCAGCAGCCGACTAGCGGGGGGCCGGGCAGATACGCAGTATTTT; CDR3aa: CASSRLAGGRADTQYF
d_gene: -; j_gene: TRBJ2-4; abundance: few; v_gene: TRBV5-8; CDR3nt: TGTGCCAGCAGCTTGTCCGGGGTTGGAAACATTCAGTACTTC; CDR3aa: CASSLSGVGNIQYF
d_gene: -; j_gene: TRBJ2-7; abundance: -; v_gene: TRBV5-4; CDR3nt: TGTGCCAGCAGCTCCGCGGGGGCCGGCGAGCAGTACTTC; CDR3aa: CASSSAGAGEQYF
d_gene: TRBD1; j_gene: TRBJ1-4; abundance: -; v_gene: TRBV7-2; CDR3nt: TGTGCCAGCAGCACGGGACAGGGGACTAATGAAAAACTGTTTTTT; CDR3aa: CASSTGQGTNEKLFF
d_gene: TRBD1; j_gene: TRBJ1-4; abundance: -; v_gene: TRBV2; CDR3nt: TGTGCCATGAAACAGGGGAGATCTAATGAAAAACTGTTTTTT; CDR3aa: CAMKQGRSNEKLFF
d_gene: -; j_gene: TRBJ1-1; abundance: -; v_gene: TRBV2; CDR3nt: TGTGCCAGCCCGGGGGGTATGAACACTGAAGCTTTCTTT; CDR3aa: CASPGGMNTEAFF
d_gene: -; j_gene: TRBJ2-3; abundance: -; v_gene: TRBV7-9; CDR3nt: TGTGCCAGCAGCACCGCCGACAGTCCTTACACAGATACGCAGTATTTT; CDR3aa: CASSTADSPYTDTQYF
d_gene: -; j_gene: TRBJ2-3; abundance: -; v_gene: TRBV5-1; CDR3nt: TGCGCCAGCAGCTGGGGACATAAGGAAGATACGCAGTATTTT; CDR3aa: CASSWGHKEDTQYF
d_gene: -; j_gene: TRBJ2-7; abundance: -; v_gene: TRBV20-1; CDR3nt: TGCAGGGCCGTTTCGGGGAACGAGCAGTACTTC; CDR3aa: CRAVSGNEQYF
d_gene: TRBD1; j_gene: TRBJ1-5; abundance: -; v_gene: TRBV10-3; CDR3nt: TGTGCCAACTACAGGGGAAGTAGGAGCAATCAGCCCCAGCATTTT; CDR3aa: CANYRGSRSNQPQHF
d_gene: TRBD1; j_gene: TRBJ2-5; abundance: -; v_gene: TRBV5-1; CDR3nt: TGCGCCAGCAGCAGTACAGGGGGCGGGGAGACCCAGTACTTC; CDR3aa: CASSSTGGGETQYF
d_gene: TRBD2; j_gene: TRBJ2-1; abundance: -; v_gene: TRBV6-4; CDR3nt: TGTGCCAGCAGCGCAACTAGCGGGGACTACAATGAGCAGTTCTTC; CDR3aa: CASSATSGDYNEQFF
d_gene: -; j_gene: TRBJ1-5; abundance: -; v_gene: TRBV6-5; CDR3nt: TGTGCCAGCAGCAACACAGGGTCTCGGCAGCCCCAGCATTTT; CDR3aa: CASSNTGSRQPQHF
d_gene: -; j_gene: TRBJ1-2; abundance: -; v_gene: TRBV18; CDR3nt: TGTGCCAGCTCACCACTCCCCGGGTTTGATGGCTACACCTTC; CDR3aa: CASSPLPGFDGYTF
d_gene: -; j_gene: TRBJ2-7; abundance: -; v_gene: TRBV14; CDR3nt: TGTGCCAGCAGCCACTTCAACCAGTTCTACGAGCAGTACTTC; CDR3aa: CASSHFNQFYEQYF
d_gene: -; j_gene: TRBJ2-1; abundance: -; v_gene: TRBV18; CDR3nt: TGTGCCACCGGGGACATACCCGACAATGAGCAGTTCTTC; CDR3aa: CATGDIPDNEQFF